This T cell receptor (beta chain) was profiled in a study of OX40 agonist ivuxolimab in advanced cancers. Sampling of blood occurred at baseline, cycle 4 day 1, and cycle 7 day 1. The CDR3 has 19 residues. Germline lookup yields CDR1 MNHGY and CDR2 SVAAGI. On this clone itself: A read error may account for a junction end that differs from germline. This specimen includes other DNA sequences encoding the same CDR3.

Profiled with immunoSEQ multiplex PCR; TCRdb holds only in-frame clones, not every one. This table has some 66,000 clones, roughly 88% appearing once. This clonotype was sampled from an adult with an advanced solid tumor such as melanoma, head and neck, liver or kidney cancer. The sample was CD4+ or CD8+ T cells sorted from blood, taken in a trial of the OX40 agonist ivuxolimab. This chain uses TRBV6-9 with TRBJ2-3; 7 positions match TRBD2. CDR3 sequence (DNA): TGTGCCAGCAGCTATTCGAGTATCCAGCTAGCGGATAGCACAGATACGCAGTATTTT. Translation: CASSYSSIQLADSTDTQYF.